This is a list of T cell receptor beta chains from one sample in a study of CD8+CD57+ T cells in acquired aplastic anemia. TCRdb re-called the reads with MiXCR, one entry per CDR3 protein. The data contain about 130,000 distinct CDR3 sequences, 48% of them singletons. The sequencing sample was made of sorted CD4+, CD8+, or CD8+CD57+ T cells (not recorded which) from PBMCs. Source of these receptors: a human donor in good health, serving as a control. Each CDR3 is given with its conserved first and last residue. A D gene is named only where the DNA matches it firmly. Only part of the rows carry a size: once, few, many, or a class if the clone is expanded.

abundance,d_gene,v_gene,j_gene,CDR3aa,CDR3nt
-,TRBD1,TRBV10-3,TRBJ1-1,CAISRNTGAGPEAFF,TGTGCCATCAGCCGAAACACAGGGGCGGGACCCGAAGCTTTCTTT
-,-,TRBV15,TRBJ2-7,CATSSKTAPLEQYF,TGTGCCACCAGCAGTAAGACAGCACCCTTAGAGCAGTACTTC
-,TRBD1,TRBV29-1,TRBJ1-1,CSVESHRGIAEAFF,TGCAGCGTTGAATCGCACAGGGGAATCGCTGAAGCTTTCTTT
-,TRBD1,TRBV6-6,TRBJ2-7,CATTGFEQYF,TGTGCCACGACAGGGTTCGAGCAGTACTTC
-,-,TRBV29-1,TRBJ1-6,CSVDPVQGWNSPLHF,TGCAGCGTTGACCCCGTACAGGGTTGGAATTCACCCCTCCACTTT
-,-,TRBV19,TRBJ1-1,CASSTTSNTEAFF,TGTGCCAGTTCTACCACCTCGAACACTGAAGCTTTCTTT
-,-,TRBV7-9,TRBJ1-4,CASSLSLNEKLFF,TGTGCCAGCAGCTTGAGCTTAAATGAAAAACTGTTTTTT
many,-,TRBV12-3/TRBV12-4,TRBJ1-3,CASSLQGNTIYF,TGTGCCAGCAGCTTACAGGGAAACACCATATATTTT
many,TRBD1,TRBV5-1,TRBJ1-2,CASSLGGTGGRYGYTF,TGCGCCAGCAGCTTGGGCGGGACAGGGGGACGTTATGGCTACACCTTC
-,-,TRBV7-9,TRBJ2-5,CASSARGRETQYF,TGTGCCAGCAGCGCCAGGGGGAGGGAGACCCAGTACTTC
-,-,TRBV11-3,TRBJ1-1,CASSQGYGGAFF,TGTGCCAGCAGCCAAGGGTACGGCGGCGCTTTCTTT
-,-,TRBV19,TRBJ2-1,CASSKGVHEQFF,TGTGCCAGTAGTAAGGGGGTTCATGAGCAGTTCTTC
many,-,TRBV2,TRBJ1-1,CASSPRENTEAFF,TGTGCCAGCAGTCCGAGGGAGAACACTGAAGCTTTCTTT
-,TRBD1,TRBV19,TRBJ2-7,CASTDRAGSYEQYF,TGTGCCAGCACTGACAGGGCGGGCTCCTACGAGCAGTACTTC
-,-,TRBV6-1,TRBJ1-2,CANRELNNYGYTF,TGTGCTAACCGGGAACTCAACAACTATGGCTACACCTTC
-,TRBD2,TRBV10-3,TRBJ2-7,CASGGRGFFWYEQYF,TGTGCCAGCGGAGGGAGGGGATTTTTTTGGTACGAGCAGTACTTC
-,-,TRBV11-1,TRBJ2-7,CASSLAGPGRSSYEQYF,TGTGCCAGCAGCTTAGCAGGCCCGGGCAGGAGCTCCTACGAGCAGTACTTC
-,TRBD2,TRBV4-1,TRBJ2-1,CASSPGTSGGLNEQFF,TGCGCCAGCAGCCCAGGGACTAGCGGGGGGCTAAATGAGCAGTTCTTC
many,TRBD2,TRBV4-2,TRBJ2-3,CASSQRSRLAGTDTQYF,TGTGCCAGCAGCCAACGGTCGCGTCTAGCGGGCACAGATACGCAGTATTTT
-,-,TRBV11-1,TRBJ1-6,CASTIHTGPKAPPLHF,TGTGCCAGCACCATTCATACGGGACCCAAAGCTCCACCCCTCCACTTT